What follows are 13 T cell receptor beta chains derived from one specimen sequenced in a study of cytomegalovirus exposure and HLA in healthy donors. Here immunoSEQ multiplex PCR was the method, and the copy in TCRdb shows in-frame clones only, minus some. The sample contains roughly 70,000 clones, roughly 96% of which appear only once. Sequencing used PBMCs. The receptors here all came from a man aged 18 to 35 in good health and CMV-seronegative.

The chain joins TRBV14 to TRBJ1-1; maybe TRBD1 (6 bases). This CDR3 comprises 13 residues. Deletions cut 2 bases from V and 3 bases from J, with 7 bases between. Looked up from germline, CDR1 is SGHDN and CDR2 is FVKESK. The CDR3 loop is CASSQTGYTEAFF. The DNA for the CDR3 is TGTGCCAGCAGCCAAACAGGGTACACTGAAGCTTTCTTT.

The CDR3 region is CASSLALSPPVNEQYF. The CDR3 DNA is TGTGCCAGCAGTTTAGCCTTGAGCCCGCCGGTGAACGAGCAGTACTTC. The J gene is TRBJ2-7, the V gene TRBV27; the D is unclear. V dropped 2 bases and J dropped 5 bases, with 19 bases sitting between them. CDR1 and CDR2 from the germline V gene are MNHEY and SMNVEV (reference sequence). The CDR3 loop spans 16 amino acids.

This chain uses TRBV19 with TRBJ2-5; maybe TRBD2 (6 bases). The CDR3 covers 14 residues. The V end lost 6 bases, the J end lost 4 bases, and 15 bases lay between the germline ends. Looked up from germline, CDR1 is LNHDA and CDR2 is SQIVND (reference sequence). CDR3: CASSPVGGVETQYF. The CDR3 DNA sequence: TGTGCCAGTAGCCCTGTGGGGGGAGTAGAGACCCAGTACTTC.

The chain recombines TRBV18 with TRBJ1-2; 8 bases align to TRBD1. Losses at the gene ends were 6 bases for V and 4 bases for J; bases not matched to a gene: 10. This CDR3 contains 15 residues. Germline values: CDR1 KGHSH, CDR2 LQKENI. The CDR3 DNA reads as TGTGCCAGCTCGCTACAGGGGGACCCCTTCTATGGCTACACCTTC. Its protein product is CASSLQGDPFYGYTF.

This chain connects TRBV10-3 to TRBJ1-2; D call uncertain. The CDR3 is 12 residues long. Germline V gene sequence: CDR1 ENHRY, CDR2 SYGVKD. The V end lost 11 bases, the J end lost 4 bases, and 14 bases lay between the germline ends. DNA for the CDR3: TGTGCCTCAAGCGCAGTAAGCTATGGCTACACCTTC. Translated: CASSAVSYGYTF.

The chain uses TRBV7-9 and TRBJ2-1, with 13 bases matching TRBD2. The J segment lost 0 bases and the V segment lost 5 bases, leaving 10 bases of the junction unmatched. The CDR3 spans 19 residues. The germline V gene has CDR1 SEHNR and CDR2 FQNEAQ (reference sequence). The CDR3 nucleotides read TGTGCCAGCAGCGGGGGAGGGACTAGCGGGATCCACTCCTACAATGAGCAGTTCTTC. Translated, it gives CASSGGGTSGIHSYNEQFF.

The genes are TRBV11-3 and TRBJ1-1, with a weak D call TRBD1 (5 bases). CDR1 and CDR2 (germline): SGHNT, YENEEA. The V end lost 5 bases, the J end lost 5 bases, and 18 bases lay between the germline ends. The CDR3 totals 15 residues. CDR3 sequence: CASSPGAAGGTEAFF. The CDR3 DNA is TGTGCCAGCAGCCCCGGGGCAGCGGGCGGGACTGAAGCTTTCTTT.

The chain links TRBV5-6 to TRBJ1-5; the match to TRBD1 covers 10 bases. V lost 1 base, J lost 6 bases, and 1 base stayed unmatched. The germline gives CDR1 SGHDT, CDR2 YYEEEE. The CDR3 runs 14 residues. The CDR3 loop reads CASSLRTGGQPQHF. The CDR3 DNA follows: TGTGCCAGCAGCTTGAGGACAGGGGGTCAGCCCCAGCATTTT.

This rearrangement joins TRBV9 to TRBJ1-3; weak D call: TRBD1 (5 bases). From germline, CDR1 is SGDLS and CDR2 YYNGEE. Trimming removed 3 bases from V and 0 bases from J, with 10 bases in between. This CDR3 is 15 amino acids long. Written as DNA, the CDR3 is TGTGCCAGCAGCGCAGACAGCAACTCTGGAAACACCATATATTTT. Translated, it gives CASSADSNSGNTIYF.

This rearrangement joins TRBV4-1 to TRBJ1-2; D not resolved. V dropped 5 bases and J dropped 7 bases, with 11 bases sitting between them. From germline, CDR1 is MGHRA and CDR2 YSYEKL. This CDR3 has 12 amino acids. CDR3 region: CASSGLEGGYTF. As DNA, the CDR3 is TGCGCCAGCAGCGGGCTGGAAGGTGGCTACACCTTC.

The CDR3 region is CASSVGTDYNEQFF. Written as DNA, the CDR3 is TGTGCCAGCAGCGTAGGGACAGACTACAATGAGCAGTTCTTC. The genes are TRBV9 and TRBJ2-1; tentative D call: TRBD1 (6 bases). Germline lookup yields CDR1 SGDLS and CDR2 YYNGEE. V was cut by 0 bases and J by 3 bases, with 7 bases left in between. This CDR3 has 14 residues.

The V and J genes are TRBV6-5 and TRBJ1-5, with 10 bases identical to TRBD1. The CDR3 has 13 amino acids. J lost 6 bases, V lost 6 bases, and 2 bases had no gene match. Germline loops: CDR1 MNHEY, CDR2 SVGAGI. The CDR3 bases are TGTGCCAGCAGGGGGACAGGGGCTCAGCCCCAGCATTTT. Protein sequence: CASRGTGAQPQHF.

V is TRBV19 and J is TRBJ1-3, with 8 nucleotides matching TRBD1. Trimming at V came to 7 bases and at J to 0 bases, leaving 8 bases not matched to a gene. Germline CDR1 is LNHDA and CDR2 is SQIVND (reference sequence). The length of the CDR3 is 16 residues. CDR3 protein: CASTPDRENSGNTIYF. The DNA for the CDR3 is TGTGCCAGTACCCCGGACAGGGAGAACTCTGGAAACACCATATATTTT.